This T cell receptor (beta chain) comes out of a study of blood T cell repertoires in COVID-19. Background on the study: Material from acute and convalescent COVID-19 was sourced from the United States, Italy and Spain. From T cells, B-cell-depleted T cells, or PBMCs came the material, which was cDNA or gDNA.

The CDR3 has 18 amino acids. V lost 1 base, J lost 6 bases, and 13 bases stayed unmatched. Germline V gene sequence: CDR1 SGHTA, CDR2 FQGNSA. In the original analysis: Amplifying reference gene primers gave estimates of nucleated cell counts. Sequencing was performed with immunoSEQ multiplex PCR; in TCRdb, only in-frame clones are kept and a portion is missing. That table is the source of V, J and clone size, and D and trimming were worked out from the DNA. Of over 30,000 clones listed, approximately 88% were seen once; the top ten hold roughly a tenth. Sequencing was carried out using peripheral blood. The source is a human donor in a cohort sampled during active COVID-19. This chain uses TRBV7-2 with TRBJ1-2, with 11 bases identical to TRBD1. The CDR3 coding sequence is TGTGCCAGCAGCTTAGGCGTCTCGTCCGGACAGGGGGCTGATGGCTACACCTTC. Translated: CASSLGVSSGQGADGYTF.